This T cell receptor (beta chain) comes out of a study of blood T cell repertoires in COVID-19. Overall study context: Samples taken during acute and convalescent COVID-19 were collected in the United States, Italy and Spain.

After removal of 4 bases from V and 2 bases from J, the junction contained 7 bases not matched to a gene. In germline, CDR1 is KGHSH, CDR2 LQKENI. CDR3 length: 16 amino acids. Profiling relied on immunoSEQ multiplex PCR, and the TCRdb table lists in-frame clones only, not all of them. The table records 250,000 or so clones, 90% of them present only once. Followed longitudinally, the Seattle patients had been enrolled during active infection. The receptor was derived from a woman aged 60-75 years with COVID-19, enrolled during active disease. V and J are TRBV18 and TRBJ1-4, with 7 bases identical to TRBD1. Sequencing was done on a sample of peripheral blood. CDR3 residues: CASSLSTGLTNEKLFF. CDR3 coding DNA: TGTGCCAGCTCACTCTCGACAGGGCTTACTAATGAAAAACTGTTTTTT.